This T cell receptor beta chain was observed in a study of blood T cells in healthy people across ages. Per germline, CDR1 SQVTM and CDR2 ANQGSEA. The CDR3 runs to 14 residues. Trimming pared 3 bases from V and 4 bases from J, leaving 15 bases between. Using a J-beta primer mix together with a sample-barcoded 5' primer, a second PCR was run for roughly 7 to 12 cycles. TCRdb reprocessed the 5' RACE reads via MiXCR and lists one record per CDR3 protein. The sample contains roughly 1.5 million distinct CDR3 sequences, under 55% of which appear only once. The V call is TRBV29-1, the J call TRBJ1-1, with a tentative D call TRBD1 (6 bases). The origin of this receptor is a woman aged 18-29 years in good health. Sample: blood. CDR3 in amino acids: CSVEAQGRRTEAFF. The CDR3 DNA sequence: TGCAGCGTTGAGGCGCAGGGGCGACGCACTGAAGCTTTCTTT.